Listed here are 14 T cell receptor beta chains from one sample, sequenced in a study of cytomegalovirus exposure and HLA in healthy donors. The PCR had 60 Vbeta and 13 Jbeta primers. The table came from immunoSEQ multiplex PCR; TCRdb's copy has only in-frame clones and leaves some out. There are roughly 110,000 clones in the sample; about four fifths occur only once, and roughly 3% lies in the top ten. The source material was PBMCs. The receptor source for this set is a man between 25 and 39 years old in good health and CMV-seropositive.

J is TRBJ2-7 and V is TRBV6-6, with D uncertain. Germline V gene data show CDR1 as MNHNY and CDR2 as SVGAGI (reference sequence). The CDR3 has 14 residues. With 3 bases removed from V and 2 bases from J, the gap between germline ends came to 11 bases. For the CDR3, the DNA is TGTGCCAGCAGTTATAGAGAGGAAACCTACGAGCAGTACTTC. Translating gives CASSYREETYEQYF.

This clone has more than one count but fewer than ten. The junction does not match germline at one end; this may be a read error. This sequence joins TRBV6-1 and TRBJ2-4, with TRBD1 as a possible D gene (5 bases). The CDR3 loop spans 16 amino acids. The V gene's germline CDR1 is MNHNS and CDR2 SASEGT. DNA for the CDR3: TGTGCCAGCAGTGAACCAGTGTTAGGGCGACAGAACAGTCAGTACTTC. Amino acid sequence: CASSEPVLGRQNSQYF.

The CDR3 loop reads CASSDRSQSYEQYF. DNA of the CDR3: TGTGCCAGCAGTGACAGGTCCCAATCCTACGAGCAGTACTTC. V and J are TRBV6-5 and TRBJ2-7; D might be TRBD1 (6 bases). The germline V gene has CDR1 MNHEY and CDR2 SVGAGI. V shed 5 bases and J shed 1 base, with 12 bases lying between them. CDR3 length: 14 residues.

Regarding this clone: One end of the junction does not line up with germline, which may come from a read error. This chain connects TRBV7-7 to TRBJ2-1; tentatively, D is TRBD1 (6 bases). Germline CDR1 and CDR2: SSHAT and FNYEAQ (reference sequence). This CDR3 comprises 15 residues. CDR3 DNA: TGTGCTAGCAGCCCCGATAGAGGGGGCTACAATGAGCAGTTCTTC. As protein: CASSPDRGGYNEQFF. The full variable domain, its missing parts supplied by reference TRBV7-7 and TRBJ2-1, is GAGVSQSPRYKVTKRGQDVTLRCDPISSHATLYWYQQALGQGPEFLTYFNYEAQPDKSGLPSDRFSAERPEGSISTLTIQRTEQRDSAMYRCASSPDRGGYNEQFFGPGTRLTVL.

V gene TRBV7-2 combines with J gene TRBJ2-4; the match to TRBD2 covers 8 bases. CDR3 length equals 15 residues. Germline V gives CDR1 SGHTA, CDR2 FQGNSA. Trimming took 5 bases from V and 11 from J; bases not matched to a gene: 14. The CDR3 loop reads CASSPEAGARVLQYF. The CDR3 DNA reads TGTGCCAGCAGCCCCGAAGCGGGGGCCCGAGTTCTTCAGTACTTC.

This chain links TRBV5-1 with TRBJ2-2; 7 nucleotides align to TRBD2. The CDR3 loop spans 15 amino acids. Unmatched junction bases numbered 8, after V lost 7 bases and J lost 2 bases. The germline V gene has CDR1 SGHRS and CDR2 YFSETQ. Here the CDR3 DNA reads TGCGCCAGCGCGGACCGCGGGGGTAACACCGGGGAGCTGTTTTTT. This translates into CASADRGGNTGELFF.

This clone was seen only once. The gene calls are TRBV5-1 and TRBJ2-1; D might be TRBD1 (5 bases). Germline V gives CDR1 SGHRS, CDR2 YFSETQ. With 1 base removed from V and 1 base from J, the gap between germline ends came to 9 bases. CDR3 size: 15 residues. The CDR3 spells CASSLRQGSYNEQFF. The CDR3 DNA reads as TGCGCCAGCAGCTTGAGGCAGGGTTCCTACAATGAGCAGTTCTTC.

The chain links TRBV6-1 to TRBJ1-3; D is unclear. Germline assignment: CDR1 MNHNS and CDR2 SASEGT. With 1 base removed from V and 7 bases from J, the gap between germline ends came to 17 bases. This CDR3 is 16 amino acids long. The DNA for the CDR3 is TGTGCCAGCAGTGAAGTCCCCACAGCACCTCGGAACACCATATATTTT. This encodes CASSEVPTAPRNTIYF.

The chain couples TRBV10-3 to TRBJ2-2; 10 bases match TRBD2. Germline CDR1 and CDR2: ENHRY and SYGVKD. The CDR3 sequence is 16 residues long. With 3 bases clipped from V and 2 bases from J, the junction kept 3 bases outside the gene matches. The CDR3: CAISDRLAGNTGELFF. CDR3 nucleotide sequence: TGTGCCATCAGTGACCGACTAGCGGGTAACACCGGGGAGCTGTTTTTT.

The chain uses TRBV29-1 and TRBJ2-7; 7 nucleotides match TRBD1. Germline V lookup: CDR1 SQVTM, CDR2 ANQGSEA. This CDR3 is 13 amino acids long. The J segment lost 3 bases and the V segment lost 5 bases, leaving 7 bases of the junction unmatched. CDR3 DNA: TGCAGCGTTCTAGGGGGCAGGGACTACGAGCAGTACTTC. This sequence encodes CSVLGGRDYEQYF.

Remarks on this clone: The sample carries other DNA sequences with the same CDR3. The chain couples TRBV19 to TRBJ2-7, with 8 bases aligning to TRBD1. CDR1 and CDR2 (germline): LNHDA, SQIVND (reference sequence). V was pared by 4 bases and J by 7 bases, with 9 bases of the junction left unmatched. The CDR3 covers 14 residues. This chain's CDR3 is CASSSSGTGYEQYF. The DNA for the CDR3 is TGTGCCAGTAGTAGTTCCGGGACAGGCTATGAGCAGTACTTC.

The rearrangement joins TRBV27 to TRBJ2-5; 7 bases align to TRBD1. The CDR3 runs to 15 residues. The V gene end was trimmed by 8 bases and the J gene end by 5 bases; junction bases not matched to a gene: 14. Per the germline V gene, CDR1 is MNHEY and CDR2 is SMNVEV (reference sequence). In DNA, the CDR3 is TGTGCCAGCTCTACAGGGGCTGCCGGGTTGGAGACCCAGTACTTC. Its translation is CASSTGAAGLETQYF.

The chain employs TRBV27 and TRBJ1-2, with D hard to call. Between the trimmed V and J ends, which lost 6 bases and 8 bases, there was a span of 16 bases. The V gene's germline CDR1 is MNHEY and CDR2 SMNVEV (reference sequence). This CDR3 contains 13 residues. In nucleotides, the CDR3 is TGTGCCAGCAGCTGGGAGCCGCAAAGGGGCTACACCTTC. Translating it yields CASSWEPQRGYTF.

The chain carries TRBV30 and TRBJ2-3, with D possibly TRBD1 on 6 matching bases. V lost 5 bases and J lost 2, with 8 bases in between. The germline V gene has CDR1 GTSNPN and CDR2 SVGIG (reference sequence). The CDR3 loop spans 12 amino acids. The CDR3 sequence is CAWGQNTDTQYF. CDR3 nucleotide sequence: TGTGCCTGGGGACAGAACACAGATACGCAGTATTTT.